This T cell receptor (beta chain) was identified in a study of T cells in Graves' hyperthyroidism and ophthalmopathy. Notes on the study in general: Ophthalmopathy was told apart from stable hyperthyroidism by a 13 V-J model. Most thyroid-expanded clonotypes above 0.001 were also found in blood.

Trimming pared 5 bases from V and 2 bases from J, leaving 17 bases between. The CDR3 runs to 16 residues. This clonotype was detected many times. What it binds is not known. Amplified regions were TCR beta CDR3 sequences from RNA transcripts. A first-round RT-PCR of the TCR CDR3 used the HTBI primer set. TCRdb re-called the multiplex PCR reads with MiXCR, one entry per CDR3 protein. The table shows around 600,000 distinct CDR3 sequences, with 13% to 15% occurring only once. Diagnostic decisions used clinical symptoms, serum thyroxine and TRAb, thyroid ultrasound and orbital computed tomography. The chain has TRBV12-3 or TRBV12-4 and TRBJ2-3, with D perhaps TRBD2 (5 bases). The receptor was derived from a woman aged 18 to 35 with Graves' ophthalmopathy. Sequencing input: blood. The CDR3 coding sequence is TGTGCCAGCAGTAAGGACTTTACTCCCTCCACAGATACGCAGTATTTT. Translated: CASSKDFTPSTDTQYF.